The T cell receptor beta chain under discussion was sequenced for a study of blood T cell repertoires in COVID-19. For the study at large: The samples span acute and convalescent COVID-19 from the United States, Italy and Spain. PBMCs, B-cell-depleted T cells, or T cells provided the cDNA or gDNA that made up the material.

Per the original methods: How many nucleated cells were present was estimated from reference gene primer amplification. TCRdb's copy holds only in-frame clones and misses some; the assay was immunoSEQ multiplex PCR. Clone size and V and J calls were adopted from that table, with D and trimming inferred from the DNA. The table shows about 140,000 clones, with about 83% occurring only once. The V and J ends lost 6 bases and 3 bases respectively, with 15 bases between them. Germline CDR1 is SNHLY and CDR2 is FYNNEI. The CDR3 has 14 amino acids. The sequence was collected from a human donor in a cohort sampled during active COVID-19. The rearrangement links TRBV2 to TRBJ2-7; D possibly corresponds to TRBD2 (6 bases). Sequenced sample: peripheral blood. The CDR3 sequence is CASRRDGGNYEQYF. The CDR3, as DNA: TGTGCCAGCAGACGAGACGGGGGAAACTACGAGCAGTACTTC.